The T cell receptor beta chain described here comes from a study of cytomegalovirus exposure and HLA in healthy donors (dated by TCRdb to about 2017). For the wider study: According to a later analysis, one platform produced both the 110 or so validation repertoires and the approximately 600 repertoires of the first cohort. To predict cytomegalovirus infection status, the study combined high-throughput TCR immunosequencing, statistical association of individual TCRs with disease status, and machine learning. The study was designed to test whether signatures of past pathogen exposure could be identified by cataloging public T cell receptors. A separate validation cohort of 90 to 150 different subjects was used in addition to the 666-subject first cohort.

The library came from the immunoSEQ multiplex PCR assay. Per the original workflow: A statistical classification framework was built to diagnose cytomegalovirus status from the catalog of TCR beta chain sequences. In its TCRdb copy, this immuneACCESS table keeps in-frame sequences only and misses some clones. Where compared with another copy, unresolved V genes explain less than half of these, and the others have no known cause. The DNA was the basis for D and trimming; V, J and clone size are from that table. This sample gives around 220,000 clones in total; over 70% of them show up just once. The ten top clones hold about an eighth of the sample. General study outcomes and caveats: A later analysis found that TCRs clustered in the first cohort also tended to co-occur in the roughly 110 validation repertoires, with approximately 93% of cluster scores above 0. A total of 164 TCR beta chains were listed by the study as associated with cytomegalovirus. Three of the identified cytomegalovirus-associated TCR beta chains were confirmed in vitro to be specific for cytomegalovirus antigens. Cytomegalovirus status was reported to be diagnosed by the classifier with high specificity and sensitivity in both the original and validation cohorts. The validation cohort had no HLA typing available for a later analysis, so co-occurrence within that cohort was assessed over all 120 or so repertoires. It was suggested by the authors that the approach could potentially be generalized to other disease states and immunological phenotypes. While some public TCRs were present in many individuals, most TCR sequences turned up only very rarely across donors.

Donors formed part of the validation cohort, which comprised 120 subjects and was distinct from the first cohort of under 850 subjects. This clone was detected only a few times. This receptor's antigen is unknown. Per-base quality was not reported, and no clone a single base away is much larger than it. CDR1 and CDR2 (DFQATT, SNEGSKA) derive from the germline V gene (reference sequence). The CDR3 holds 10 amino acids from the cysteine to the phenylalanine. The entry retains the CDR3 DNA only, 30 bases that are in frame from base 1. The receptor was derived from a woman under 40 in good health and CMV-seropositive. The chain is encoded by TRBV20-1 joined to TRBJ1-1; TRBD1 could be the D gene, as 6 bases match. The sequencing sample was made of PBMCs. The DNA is TGCACTTACAGGGACGCTGAAGCTTTCTTT. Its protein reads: CTYRDAEAFF.